This T cell receptor beta chain was recovered during a study of blood T cells in healthy people across ages (dated by TCRdb to 2013 to 2016). For the wider study: In model experiments, template switching captured about one uniquely barcoded TCR beta cDNA molecule for every two T cells. Donors of different ages were randomly distributed across sequencing lanes to avoid experimental bias. Two additional independent replicas of 1 million unique cDNA reads from the same blood draw were analyzed for two donors (one aged 18 to 30 and one aged 80 or older). Using deep sequencing normalized with unique cDNA molecular identifiers, the study measured how TCR beta repertoire diversity changes with age. Four age groups were formed from the donors: young (average 16 years), middle-aged (approximately 40), aged (62) and long-lived (around 80). Study-wide conclusions, independent of this receptor: A strong correlation was found between observed TCR beta diversity and the percentage of naive T cells measured by flow cytometry. The long-lived group showed more naive CD4+ T cells, fewer expanded clones and increased TCR diversity than the aged group, suggesting age selection. Observed TCR beta diversity per million T cells fell roughly linearly with age, and a significant reduction was already apparent by age roughly 40. Donor CMV infection status was unknown, potentially confounding age-related changes in expanded clonotypes. Estimates of total diversity based on one million sequenced T cells were considered lower bounds and underestimates. Because profiling used bulk unsorted PBMCs, naive and antigen-experienced compartments could not be compared conclusively.

The germline V gene gives CDR1 as SGHVS and CDR2 as FQNEAQ. The CDR3 measures 19 amino acids from cysteine to phenylalanine. The CDR3 DNA has 57 bases and is translated from base 1. For this chain, trimming is 5 bases at the V end and 3 bases at the J end, and the number of junction bases without a gene match is 20. The donors were 40 or so Caucasian individuals from Russia, aged 6 to 90 years, who were systemically healthy. About 9.6 milliliters of peripheral blood were collected from each donor into EDTA-treated Vacutainer tubes. Ficoll-Paque density-gradient centrifugation was used to isolate PBMCs, with at least 6 million obtained per sample. Total RNA was extracted from PBMCs with Trizol reagent, with at least 5.5 micrograms obtained per sample. Naive CD45RAhigh/CD27high T cell percentages were measured by flow cytometry on a PBMC aliquot from every donor. The library relied on 5' RACE. This sample was sequenced with an Illumina HiSeq 2500. A second PCR of roughly 7 to 11 cycles was performed with a sample-barcoded 5' primer and a J-beta primer mix. A template-switch 5' adaptor carrying 12 random nucleotides introduced a unique molecular identifier onto each TCR beta cDNA molecule. Each sample yielded at least 2.5 million CDR3-containing paired-end reads. The Mint cDNA synthesis kit, primed by a TRBC-specific oligonucleotide, was used to synthesize first-strand cDNA from all RNA. After uracil-DNA glycosylase treatment, a first 18-cycle PCR used universal primers M1SS and BC2_uni_R on all cDNA. Regarding the original processing steps: Normalization of each sample was performed by random selection of 1 million high-quality reads, each carrying a distinct molecular identifier. Reads with shared molecular identifiers were discarded instead of being binned into consensus sequences. MiTCR, with a Q25 quality threshold and the strictest error-elimination algorithm, was used for CDR3 identification, clonotype clustering and error correction. Lower-bound total TCR beta diversity was estimated with a nonparametric unseen species model using Euler transformation. TCRdb passed the public sequencing reads through fastp at Q25 and MiXCR, retaining productive beta sequences. Identical CDR3 protein sequences are pooled into one entry, listed with their most common genes and DNA. None of the V and J calls come from the authors' own analysis; TCRdb made them. The table for this sample lists 1.5 million to 2 million distinct CDR3 sequences; 49% of them were counted only once. The ten largest clones take up around 2.1% of the sample.

As regards this clonotype: Its antigen has not been determined. No qualities accompany the bases; no much larger clone lies one base away.

The sample consisted of blood. The chain is assembled from TRBV7-8 and TRBJ1-2, with 8 junctional bases fitting TRBD1. This receptor was identified in a middle-aged woman in good health. The nucleotides read TGTGCCAGCAGCCCCCGAACGATAGGGACAGGACGAACTTACTATGGCTACACCTTC. This gives the protein CASSPRTIGTGRTYYGYTF.